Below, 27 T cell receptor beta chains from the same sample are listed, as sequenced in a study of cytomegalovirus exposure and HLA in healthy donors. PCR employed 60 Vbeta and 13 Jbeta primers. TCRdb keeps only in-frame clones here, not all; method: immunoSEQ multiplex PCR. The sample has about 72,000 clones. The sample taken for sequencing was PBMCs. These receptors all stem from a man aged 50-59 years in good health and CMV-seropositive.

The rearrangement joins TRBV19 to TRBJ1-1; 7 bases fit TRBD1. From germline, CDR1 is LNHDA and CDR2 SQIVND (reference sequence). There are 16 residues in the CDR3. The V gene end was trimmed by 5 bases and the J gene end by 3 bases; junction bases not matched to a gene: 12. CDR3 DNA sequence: TGTGCCAGTAGTCCGAACAGGGGCCGGGGAGACACTGAAGCTTTCTTT. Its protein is CASSPNRGRGDTEAFF. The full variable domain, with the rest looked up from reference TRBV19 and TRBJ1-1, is DGGITQSPKYLFRKEGQNVTLSCEQNLNHDAMYWYRQDPGQGLRLIYYSQIVNDFQKGDIAEGYSVSREKKESFPLTVTSAQKNPTAFYLCASSPNRGRGDTEAFFGQGTRLTVV.

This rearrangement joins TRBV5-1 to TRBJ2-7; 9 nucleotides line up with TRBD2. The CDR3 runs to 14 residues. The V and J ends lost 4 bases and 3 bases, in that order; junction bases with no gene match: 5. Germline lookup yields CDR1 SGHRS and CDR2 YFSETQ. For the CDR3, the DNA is TGCGCCAGCAGCCTCAGCGGGGGGTACTACGAGCAGTACTTC. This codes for CASSLSGGYYEQYF.

The CDR3 reads CASSPTGASTDTQYF. The CDR3 bases are TGTGCCAGCAGCCCCACAGGGGCTAGCACAGATACGCAGTATTTT. The V call is TRBV5-8, the J call TRBJ2-3; 7 bases align to TRBD1. The CDR3 is 15 amino acids. Germline trimming cut 4 bases from V and 0 bases from J; bases unmatched to any gene: 5. Germline loops: CDR1 SGHTS, CDR2 YDEGEE.

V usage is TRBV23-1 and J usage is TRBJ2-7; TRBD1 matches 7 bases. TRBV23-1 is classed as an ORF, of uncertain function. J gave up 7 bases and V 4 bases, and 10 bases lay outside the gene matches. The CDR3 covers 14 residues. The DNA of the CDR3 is TGCGCCAGCAGTCGGACAGGAGAAGGGGAAGAGCAGTACGTC. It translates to CASSRTGEGEEQYV.

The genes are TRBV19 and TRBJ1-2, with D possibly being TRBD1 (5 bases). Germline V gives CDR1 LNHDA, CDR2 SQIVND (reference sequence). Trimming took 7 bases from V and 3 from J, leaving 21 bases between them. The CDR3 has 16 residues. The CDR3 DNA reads TGTGCCAGTACCCCGCGGGGGGGAGGGGCCCACTATGGCTACACCTTC. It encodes CASTPRGGGAHYGYTF.

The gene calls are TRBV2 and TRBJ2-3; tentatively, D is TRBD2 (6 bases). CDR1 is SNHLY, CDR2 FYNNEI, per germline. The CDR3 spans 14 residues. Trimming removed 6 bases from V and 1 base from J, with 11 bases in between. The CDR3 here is CASRLGGGTDTQYF. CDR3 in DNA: TGTGCCAGCAGGCTAGGAGGGGGCACAGATACGCAGTATTTT.

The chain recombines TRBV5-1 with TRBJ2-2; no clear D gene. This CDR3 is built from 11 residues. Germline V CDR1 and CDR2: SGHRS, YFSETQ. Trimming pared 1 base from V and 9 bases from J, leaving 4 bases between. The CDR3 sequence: CASSLSRELFF. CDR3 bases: TGCGCCAGCAGCTTGAGCCGGGAGCTGTTTTTT.

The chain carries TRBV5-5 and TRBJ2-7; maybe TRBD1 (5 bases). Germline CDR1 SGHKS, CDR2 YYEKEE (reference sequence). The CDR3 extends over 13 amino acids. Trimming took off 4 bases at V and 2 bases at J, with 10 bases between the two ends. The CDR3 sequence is CASSVDTTYEQYF. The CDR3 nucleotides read TGTGCCAGCAGCGTGGACACTACCTACGAGCAGTACTTC.

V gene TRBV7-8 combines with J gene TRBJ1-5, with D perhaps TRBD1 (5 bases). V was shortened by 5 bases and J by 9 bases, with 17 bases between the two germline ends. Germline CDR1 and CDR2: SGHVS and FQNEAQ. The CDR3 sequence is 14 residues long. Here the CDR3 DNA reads TGTGCCAGCAGCCGGGGCAGGCCGGAGGGGCCCCAGCATTTT. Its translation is CASSRGRPEGPQHF. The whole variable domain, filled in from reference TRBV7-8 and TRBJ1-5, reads GAGVSQSPRYKVAKRGQDVALRCDPISGHVSLFWYQQALGQGPEFLTYFQNEAQLDKSGLPSDRFFAERPEGSVSTLKIQRTQQEDSAVYLCASSRGRPEGPQHFGDGTRLSIL.

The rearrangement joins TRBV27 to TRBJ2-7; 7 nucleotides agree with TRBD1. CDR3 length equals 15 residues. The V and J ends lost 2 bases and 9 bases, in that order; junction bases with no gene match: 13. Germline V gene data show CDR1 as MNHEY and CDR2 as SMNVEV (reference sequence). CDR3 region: CASSLRTGLIEGQYF. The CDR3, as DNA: TGTGCCAGCAGTTTACGGACAGGCCTCATCGAGGGGCAGTACTTC.

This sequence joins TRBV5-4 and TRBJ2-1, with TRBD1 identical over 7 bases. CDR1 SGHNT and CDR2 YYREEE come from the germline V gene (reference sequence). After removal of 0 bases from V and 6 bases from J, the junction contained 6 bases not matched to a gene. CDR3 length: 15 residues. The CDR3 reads CASSLETGELNEQFF. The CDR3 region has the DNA TGTGCCAGCAGCTTGGAAACAGGGGAACTCAATGAGCAGTTCTTC.

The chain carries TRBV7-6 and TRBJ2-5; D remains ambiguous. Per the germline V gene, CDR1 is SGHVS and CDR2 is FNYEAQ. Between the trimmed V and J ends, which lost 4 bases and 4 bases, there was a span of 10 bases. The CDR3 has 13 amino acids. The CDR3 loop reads CASSSMERETQYF. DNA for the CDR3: TGTGCCAGCAGCTCCATGGAGCGAGAGACCCAGTACTTC.

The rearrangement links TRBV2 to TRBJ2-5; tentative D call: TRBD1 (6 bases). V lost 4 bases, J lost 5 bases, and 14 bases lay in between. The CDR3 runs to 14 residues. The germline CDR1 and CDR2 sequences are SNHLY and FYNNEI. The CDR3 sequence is CASSAQGPRETQYF. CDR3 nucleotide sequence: TGTGCCAGCAGTGCACAGGGTCCACGGGAGACCCAGTACTTC.

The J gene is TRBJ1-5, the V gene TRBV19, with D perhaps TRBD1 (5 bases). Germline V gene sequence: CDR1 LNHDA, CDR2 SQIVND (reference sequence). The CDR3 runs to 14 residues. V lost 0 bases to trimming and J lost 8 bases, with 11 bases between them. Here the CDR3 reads CASSIEGGIKPQHF. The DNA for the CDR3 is TGTGCCAGTAGTATAGAGGGGGGGATAAAGCCCCAGCATTTT.

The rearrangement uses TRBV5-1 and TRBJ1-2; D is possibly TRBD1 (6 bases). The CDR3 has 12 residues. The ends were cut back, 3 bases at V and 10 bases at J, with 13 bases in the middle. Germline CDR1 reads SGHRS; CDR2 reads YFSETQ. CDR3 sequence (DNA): TGCGCCAGCAGCTGGAACCGACAGGTCTACACCTTC. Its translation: CASSWNRQVYTF.

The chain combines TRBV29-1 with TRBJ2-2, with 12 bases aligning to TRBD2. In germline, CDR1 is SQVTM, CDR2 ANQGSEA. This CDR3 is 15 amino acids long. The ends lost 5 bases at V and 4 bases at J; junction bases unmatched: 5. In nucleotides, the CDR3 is TGCAGCGTTCGCTTGGGACTAGCGGGCACCGGGGAGCTGTTTTTT. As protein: CSVRLGLAGTGELFF.

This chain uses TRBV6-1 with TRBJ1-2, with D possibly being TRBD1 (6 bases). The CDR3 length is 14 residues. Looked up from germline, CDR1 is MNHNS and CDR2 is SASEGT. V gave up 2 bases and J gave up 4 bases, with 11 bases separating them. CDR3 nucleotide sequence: TGTGCCAGCAGTGAAATAGGACAGCCCTATGGCTACACCTTC. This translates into CASSEIGQPYGYTF.

This CDR3 is CASSYSVGGHNEQFF. In nucleotides, the CDR3 is TGTGCCAGCAGTTACTCGGTCGGGGGTCACAATGAGCAGTTCTTC. The J gene is TRBJ2-1, the V gene TRBV6-5; possibly TRBD2 for D (6 bases). Germline CDR1 reads MNHEY; CDR2 reads SVGAGI. The ends were cut back, 0 bases at V and 5 bases at J, with 11 bases in the middle. The CDR3 runs 15 residues.

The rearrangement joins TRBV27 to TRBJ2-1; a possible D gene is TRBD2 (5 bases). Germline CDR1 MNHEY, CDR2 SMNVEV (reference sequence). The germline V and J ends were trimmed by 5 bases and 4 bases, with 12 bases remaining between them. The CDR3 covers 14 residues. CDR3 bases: TGTGCCAGCAGTCGGGGAATACAGTACAATGAGCAGTTCTTC. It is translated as CASSRGIQYNEQFF.

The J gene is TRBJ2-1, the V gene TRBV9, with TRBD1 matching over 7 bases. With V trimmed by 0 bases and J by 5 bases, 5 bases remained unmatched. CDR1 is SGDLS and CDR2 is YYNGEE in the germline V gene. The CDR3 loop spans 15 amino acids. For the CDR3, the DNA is TGTGCCAGCAGCGTAGGACAGGGCTGGAACAATGAGCAGTTCTTC. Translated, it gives CASSVGQGWNNEQFF.

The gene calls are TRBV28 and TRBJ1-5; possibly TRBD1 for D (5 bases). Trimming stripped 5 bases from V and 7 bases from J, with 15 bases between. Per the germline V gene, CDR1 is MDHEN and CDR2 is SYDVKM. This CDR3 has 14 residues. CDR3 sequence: CASSHRQSGQPQHF. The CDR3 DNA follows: TGTGCCAGCAGTCACCGACAGTCGGGCCAGCCCCAGCATTTT.

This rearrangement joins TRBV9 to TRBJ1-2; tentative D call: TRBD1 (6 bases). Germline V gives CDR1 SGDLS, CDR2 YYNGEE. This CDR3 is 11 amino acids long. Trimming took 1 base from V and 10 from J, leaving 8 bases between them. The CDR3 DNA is TGTGCCAGCAGCGTACAGGGGACCTACACCTTC. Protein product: CASSVQGTYTF.

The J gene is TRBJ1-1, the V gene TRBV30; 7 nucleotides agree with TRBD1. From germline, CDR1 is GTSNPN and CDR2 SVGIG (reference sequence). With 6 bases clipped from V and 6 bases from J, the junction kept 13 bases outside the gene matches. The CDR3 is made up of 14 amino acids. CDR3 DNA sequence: TGTGCCTGTCTCTGGGAACAGGGGAGGCCTGAAGCTTTCTTT. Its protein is CACLWEQGRPEAFF.

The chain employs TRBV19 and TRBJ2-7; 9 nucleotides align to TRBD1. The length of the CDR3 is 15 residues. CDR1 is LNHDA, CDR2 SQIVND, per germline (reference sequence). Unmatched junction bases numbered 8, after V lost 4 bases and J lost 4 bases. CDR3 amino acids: CASSTPGQGSYEQYF. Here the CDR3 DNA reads TGTGCCAGTAGTACACCGGGACAGGGTAGTTACGAGCAGTACTTC.

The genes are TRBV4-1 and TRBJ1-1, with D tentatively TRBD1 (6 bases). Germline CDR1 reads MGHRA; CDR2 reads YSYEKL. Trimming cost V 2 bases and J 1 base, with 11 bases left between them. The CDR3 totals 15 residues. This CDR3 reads CASSQPWTENTEAFF. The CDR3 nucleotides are TGCGCCAGCAGCCAACCTTGGACAGAGAACACTGAAGCTTTCTTT.

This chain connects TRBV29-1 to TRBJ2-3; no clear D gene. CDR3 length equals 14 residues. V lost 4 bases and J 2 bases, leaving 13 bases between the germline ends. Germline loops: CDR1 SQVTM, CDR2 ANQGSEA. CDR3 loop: CSVATGSFTDTQYF. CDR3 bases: TGCAGCGTTGCGACTGGGTCATTCACAGATACGCAGTATTTT.

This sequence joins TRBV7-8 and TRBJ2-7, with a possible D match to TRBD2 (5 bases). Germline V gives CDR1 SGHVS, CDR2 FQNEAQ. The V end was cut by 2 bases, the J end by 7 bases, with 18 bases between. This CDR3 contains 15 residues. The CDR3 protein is CASSLRRGRGFEQYV. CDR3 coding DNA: TGTGCCAGCAGCTTACGTAGAGGGAGAGGTTTTGAGCAGTACGTC.